The clone carrying this T cell receptor beta chain was seen a handful of times. RNA was extracted and reverse transcribed into cDNA as the sequencing template. Libraries were prepared by immunoSEQ multiplex PCR; TCRdb keeps only in-frame clonotypes and omits some of them. The repertoire holds 90,000 to 100,000 clones, with roughly two fifths as singletons. This specimen comes from a study of CD8+ T cells in alopecia areata. This CDR3 is 16 amino acids long. Trimming removed 5 bases at V and 0 bases at J, with 14 bases between. Germline CDR1 and CDR2: SGHVS and FNYEAQ. Sequenced: CD4+ T cells sorted from blood. The chain couples TRBV7-6 to TRBJ1-3, with a possible D match to TRBD1 (6 bases). The TCR originated in a human donor with alopecia areata. The CDR3 is CASSLRTERSGNTIYF. CDR3 nucleotides: TGTGCCAGCAGCCTCCGGACAGAACGCTCTGGAAACACCATATATTTT.